These T cell receptor beta chains were read from a single sample in a study of cytomegalovirus exposure and HLA in healthy donors. This table comes from immunoSEQ multiplex PCR, and its TCRdb copy is limited to in-frame clones, with some not included. The table has under 140,000 clones, approximately 78% seen once. The sample consisted of PBMCs. Receptor source: a woman aged 25 to 45 in good health and CMV-seronegative. CDR3s include the opening cysteine and the closing phenylalanine or tryptophan. The order of the fields is J gene, V gene, D gene, clone size, CDR3 protein, CDR3 DNA. A D gene is named only where the DNA matches it firmly. The listing skips clone size in some rows; elsewhere it reads once, few, many or a size class.

j_gene: TRBJ1-1; v_gene: TRBV9; d_gene: -; abundance: -; CDR3aa: CASSVVGLNTEAFF; CDR3nt: TGTGCCAGCAGCGTAGTTGGCCTGAACACTGAAGCTTTCTTT
j_gene: TRBJ1-2; v_gene: TRBV25-1; d_gene: -; abundance: -; CDR3aa: CASSGTGYGYTF; CDR3nt: TGTGCCAGCAGTGGCACAGGGTATGGCTACACCTTC
j_gene: TRBJ1-1; v_gene: TRBV11-3; d_gene: -; abundance: -; CDR3aa: CASSSGGGYTEAFF; CDR3nt: TGTGCCAGCAGCTCCGGAGGTGGGTACACTGAAGCTTTCTTT
j_gene: TRBJ1-4; v_gene: TRBV11-2; d_gene: TRBD1; abundance: -; CDR3aa: CASSEGTGEVEKLFF; CDR3nt: TGTGCCAGCAGCGAAGGGACAGGGGAGGTTGAAAAACTGTTTTTT
j_gene: TRBJ1-4; v_gene: TRBV6-1; d_gene: -; abundance: few; CDR3aa: CASSGTVLNEKLFF; CDR3nt: TGTGCCAGCAGTGGGACAGTTTTAAATGAAAAACTGTTTTTT
j_gene: TRBJ2-1; v_gene: TRBV4-3; d_gene: TRBD2; abundance: -; CDR3aa: CASSQDWLAGEGGEQFF; CDR3nt: TGCGCCAGCAGCCAAGATTGGCTAGCGGGAGAGGGGGGTGAGCAGTTCTTC
j_gene: TRBJ2-3; v_gene: TRBV12-5; d_gene: -; abundance: -; CDR3aa: CATRPGSTDTQYF; CDR3nt: TGTGCTACCCGGCCCGGGAGCACAGATACGCAGTATTTT
j_gene: TRBJ1-3; v_gene: TRBV5-1; d_gene: -; abundance: -; CDR3aa: CASSGGVSSGNTIYF; CDR3nt: TGCGCCAGCAGCGGGGGGGTATCCTCTGGAAACACCATATATTTT
j_gene: TRBJ2-3; v_gene: TRBV2; d_gene: -; abundance: -; CDR3aa: CASSVVLATSSQDTQYF; CDR3nt: TGTGCCAGCAGTGTGGTTTTAGCAACTTCGTCACAAGATACGCAGTATTTT
j_gene: TRBJ2-2; v_gene: TRBV7-8; d_gene: -; abundance: -; CDR3aa: CASSLNGLIPTGELFF; CDR3nt: TGTGCCAGCAGCCTAAACGGACTAATCCCGACCGGGGAGCTGTTTTTT
j_gene: TRBJ1-4; v_gene: TRBV6-1; d_gene: TRBD1; abundance: -; CDR3aa: CASSATGEVDEKLFF; CDR3nt: TGTGCCAGCAGTGCCACAGGGGAAGTCGATGAAAAACTGTTTTTT
j_gene: TRBJ1-6; v_gene: TRBV25-1; d_gene: -; abundance: few; CDR3aa: CATQTSSYNSPLHF; CDR3nt: TGTGCCACCCAGACATCCTCCTATAATTCACCCCTCCACTTT
j_gene: TRBJ2-7; v_gene: TRBV30; d_gene: TRBD1; abundance: few; CDR3aa: CAWSWTGGEQYF; CDR3nt: TGTGCCTGGAGTTGGACAGGCGGGGAGCAGTACTTC
j_gene: TRBJ1-6; v_gene: TRBV6-5; d_gene: TRBD1; abundance: -; CDR3aa: CASGTGGNSPLHF; CDR3nt: TGTGCCAGCGGGACAGGCGGGAATTCACCCCTCCACTTT
j_gene: TRBJ1-2; v_gene: TRBV29-1; d_gene: -; abundance: -; CDR3aa: CSVVPGVRTANYGYTF; CDR3nt: TGCAGCGTTGTCCCTGGGGTTCGGACAGCCAACTATGGCTACACCTTC
j_gene: TRBJ1-5; v_gene: TRBV7-9; d_gene: TRBD1; abundance: -; CDR3aa: CASSSDRVGQPQHF; CDR3nt: TGTGCCAGCAGCTCAGACAGGGTAGGGCAGCCCCAGCATTTT
j_gene: TRBJ2-7; v_gene: TRBV4-3; d_gene: -; abundance: -; CDR3aa: CASSQVRVTSSYEQYF; CDR3nt: TGCGCCAGCAGCCAAGTCAGGGTGACTTCCTCCTACGAGCAGTACTTC
j_gene: TRBJ2-6; v_gene: TRBV4-2; d_gene: TRBD2; abundance: -; CDR3aa: CASSKGLAGELGGANVLTF; CDR3nt: TGTGCCAGCAGCAAGGGTCTAGCGGGCGAGCTAGGTGGGGCCAACGTCCTGACTTTC
j_gene: TRBJ2-2; v_gene: TRBV7-3; d_gene: -; abundance: -; CDR3aa: CASSSEANTGELFF; CDR3nt: TGTGCCAGCAGCTCCGAGGCGAACACCGGGGAGCTGTTTTTT
j_gene: TRBJ1-1; v_gene: TRBV30; d_gene: -; abundance: -; CDR3aa: CAWDGDTSNQAFF; CDR3nt: TGTGCCTGGGACGGGGACACCTCAAATCAAGCTTTCTTT
j_gene: TRBJ2-3; v_gene: TRBV13; d_gene: -; abundance: -; CDR3aa: CASSKDPGTSTDTQYF; CDR3nt: TGTGCCAGCAGCAAAGACCCCGGGACAAGCACAGATACGCAGTATTTT
j_gene: TRBJ2-2; v_gene: TRBV29-1; d_gene: -; abundance: -; CDR3aa: CSVRDTGELFF; CDR3nt: TGCAGCGTTCGGGACACCGGGGAGCTGTTTTTT
j_gene: TRBJ1-1; v_gene: TRBV7-9; d_gene: -; abundance: -; CDR3aa: CASSPPHSTEAFF; CDR3nt: TGTGCCAGCAGCCCCCCCCATAGCACTGAAGCTTTCTTT
j_gene: TRBJ2-2; v_gene: TRBV6-6; d_gene: -; abundance: -; CDR3aa: CASTPPGSGELFF; CDR3nt: TGTGCCAGCACTCCCCCTGGGAGCGGGGAGCTGTTTTTT
j_gene: TRBJ2-7; v_gene: TRBV4-1; d_gene: TRBD2; abundance: -; CDR3aa: CASSQDPSSGRSYEQYF; CDR3nt: TGCGCCAGCAGCCAAGATCCCTCTAGCGGGCGCTCCTACGAGCAGTACTTC
j_gene: TRBJ2-1; v_gene: TRBV11-3; d_gene: -; abundance: -; CDR3aa: CASSLGFSRGNEQFF; CDR3nt: TGTGCCAGCAGCTTAGGGTTTAGTAGGGGGAATGAGCAGTTCTTC
j_gene: TRBJ2-7; v_gene: TRBV4-3; d_gene: -; abundance: -; CDR3aa: CASSQDPGLTYEQYF; CDR3nt: TGCGCCAGCAGCCAAGACCCGGGACTTACCTACGAGCAGTACTTC
j_gene: TRBJ1-3; v_gene: TRBV6-6; d_gene: -; abundance: -; CDR3aa: CASSRQSTGSGNTIYF; CDR3nt: TGTGCCAGCAGTCGCCAATCCACAGGGTCTGGAAACACCATATATTTT
j_gene: TRBJ1-5; v_gene: TRBV19; d_gene: -; abundance: few; CDR3aa: CASSIVVSNQPQHF; CDR3nt: TGTGCCAGTAGTATCGTAGTAAGCAATCAGCCCCAGCATTTT
j_gene: TRBJ2-3; v_gene: TRBV28; d_gene: -; abundance: -; CDR3aa: CASSFSPYLDTQYF; CDR3nt: TGTGCCAGCAGTTTTAGTCCGTACCTAGATACGCAGTATTTT
j_gene: TRBJ2-1; v_gene: TRBV5-4; d_gene: TRBD2; abundance: -; CDR3aa: CASSLGPSGDSNEQFF; CDR3nt: TGTGCCAGCAGCTTGGGTCCTAGCGGTGACTCCAATGAGCAGTTCTTC
j_gene: TRBJ2-5; v_gene: TRBV7-3; d_gene: -; abundance: -; CDR3aa: CASSLRAGTRETQYF; CDR3nt: TGTGCCAGCAGCTTAAGGGCTGGGACACGAGAGACCCAGTACTTC
j_gene: TRBJ2-1; v_gene: TRBV6-5; d_gene: TRBD2; abundance: -; CDR3aa: CASSTLAGVFYEQFF; CDR3nt: TGTGCCAGCAGTACACTAGCGGGAGTTTTCTATGAGCAGTTCTTC
j_gene: TRBJ2-2; v_gene: TRBV7-6; d_gene: -; abundance: once; CDR3aa: CASSRLTVNTGELFF; CDR3nt: TGTGCCAGCAGCCGCCTGACAGTGAACACCGGGGAGCTGTTTTTT